A selection of T cell receptor beta chains follows, all from one sample in a study of blood T cell repertoires in COVID-19. Assay: immunoSEQ multiplex PCR; the TCRdb copy retains only in-frame clones and omits some. The sample has fewer than 600,000 clones, around nine tenths seen once. Sequenced: PBMCs or T cells enriched from blood (not recorded which). These receptor sequences come from a woman aged 35 to 49 who had recovered from COVID-19. Each CDR3 is given with its conserved first and last residue. D genes are given only for firm matches. Part of the rows lack a size; the others show once, few, many or a class for expanded clones.

V gene	J gene	D gene	CDR3 length	clone size	CDR3 protein	CDR3 DNA
TRBV30	TRBJ2-5	TRBD2	16	NA	CAWSVPPAGGLKTQYF	TGTGCCTGGAGTGTACCCCCAGCGGGAGGATTAAAGACCCAGTACTTC
TRBV12-3/TRBV12-4	TRBJ1-5	NA	13	NA	CASKYSNNQPQHF	TGTGCCAGCAAGTACAGCAACAATCAGCCCCAGCATTTT
TRBV11-2	TRBJ2-3	TRBD2	15	NA	CASSLIEGRADTQYF	TGTGCCAGCAGCTTAATCGAGGGGAGGGCAGATACGCAGTATTTT
TRBV13	TRBJ2-1	NA	15	NA	CASSFGHRGHNEQFF	TGTGCCAGCAGCTTCGGGCATAGGGGCCACAATGAGCAGTTCTTC
TRBV19	TRBJ1-5	TRBD1	17	NA	CASRGWGTGGLVQPQHF	TGTGCCAGTAGGGGATGGGGGACAGGGGGCCTCGTGCAGCCCCAGCATTTT
TRBV30	TRBJ2-3	TRBD1	14	NA	CAWGTGAFTDTQYF	TGTGCCTGGGGGACAGGGGCTTTCACAGATACGCAGTATTTT
TRBV7-6	TRBJ1-1	NA	13	once	CASSREINTEAFF	TGTGCCAGCAGCCGAGAAATAAACACTGAAGCTTTCTTT
TRBV7-9	TRBJ2-5	NA	13	NA	CASSLDAPGTQYF	TGTGCCAGCAGCTTAGACGCCCCGGGGACCCAGTACTTC
TRBV29-1	TRBJ1-2	TRBD1	13	NA	CSVAPGGRYGYTF	TGCAGCGTTGCCCCAGGGGGCAGGTATGGCTACACCTTC
TRBV9	TRBJ1-6	TRBD1	16	NA	CASSVGRDRDNSPLHF	TGTGCCAGCAGCGTAGGAAGGGACAGGGATAATTCACCCCTCCACTTT
TRBV19	TRBJ2-2	TRBD2	17	NA	CASSISSGRVNTGELFF	TGTGCCAGTAGTATTTCTAGCGGGAGGGTAAACACCGGGGAGCTGTTTTTT
TRBV3-1/TRBV3-2	TRBJ1-2	NA	16	NA	CASSQEGRGRAYGYTF	TGTGCCAGCAGCCAAGAAGGCAGGGGTCGGGCCTATGGCTACACCTTC
TRBV19	TRBJ2-2	TRBD1	15	NA	CASSTGQTVTGELFF	TGTGCCAGTAGTACGGGACAGACTGTAACCGGGGAGCTGTTTTTT
TRBV24-1	TRBJ2-4	TRBD1	13	NA	CATSDSVGDRKYF	TGTGCCACCAGTGATTCGGTGGGGGACAGGAAGTACTTC
TRBV6-6	TRBJ2-7	TRBD1	16	NA	CASSRLVGQGTYEQYF	TGTGCCAGCAGTCGACTAGTGGGACAGGGGACCTACGAGCAGTACTTC
TRBV7-2	TRBJ2-5	TRBD2	15	NA	CASSRTSGSSETQYF	TGTGCCAGCAGCCGGACTAGCGGGAGTTCAGAGACCCAGTACTTC
TRBV28	TRBJ1-2	NA	13	NA	CASTSEARWGYTF	TGTGCCAGCACCTCGGAGGCACGTTGGGGCTACACCTTC
TRBV4-3	TRBJ2-3	TRBD1	15	NA	CASSPRDSGTDTQYF	TGCGCCAGCAGCCCCCGGGACAGTGGCACAGATACGCAGTATTTT
TRBV11-2	TRBJ2-2	NA	16	NA	CASRSEERVNTGELFF	TGTGCCAGCAGGTCCGAGGAGCGGGTAAACACCGGGGAGCTGTTTTTT
TRBV5-1	TRBJ2-3	TRBD2	17	NA	CASRRVAGGLFTDTQYF	TGCGCCAGCAGGCGTGTAGCGGGAGGCCTTTTCACAGATACGCAGTATTTT
TRBV30	TRBJ2-6	NA	18	once	CAWSVQAGARLGANVLTF	TGTGCCTGGAGTGTTCAGGCGGGGGCCCGGTTGGGGGCCAACGTCCTGACTTTC
TRBV10-3	TRBJ1-1	NA	17	NA	CAISESKEAFRDTEAFF	TGTGCCATCAGTGAGTCGAAGGAAGCTTTTCGGGACACTGAAGCTTTCTTT
TRBV6-5	TRBJ1-5	NA	15	NA	CASSPSGGWGQPQHF	TGTGCCAGCAGCCCATCGGGGGGCTGGGGTCAGCCCCAGCATTTT
TRBV6-5	TRBJ1-3	NA	14	NA	CASRPGLSGNTIYF	TGTGCCAGCAGACCGGGACTCTCTGGAAACACCATATATTTT
TRBV10-3	TRBJ1-2	TRBD1	16	NA	CAISGQGARMGYGYTF	TGTGCCATCAGCGGACAGGGGGCGCGAATGGGATATGGCTACACCTTC
TRBV7-9	TRBJ2-7	TRBD1	15	NA	CASSLGTGDIYEQYF	TGTGCCAGCAGCTTAGGTACAGGGGACATTTACGAGCAGTACTTC
TRBV29-1	TRBJ1-3	TRBD1	13	NA	CSVWDRAGNTIYF	TGCAGCGTATGGGACAGGGCTGGAAACACCATATATTTT
TRBV7-2	TRBJ1-5	NA	19	NA	CASSPQRSGGAFSNQPQHF	TGTGCCAGCAGCCCCCAACGCTCGGGGGGCGCGTTTAGCAATCAGCCCCAGCATTTT
TRBV9	TRBJ2-1	TRBD2	15	NA	CASSVDSGSYNEQFF	TGTGCCAGCAGCGTAGATAGCGGGAGTTACAATGAGCAGTTCTTC
TRBV3-1/TRBV3-2	TRBJ2-2	NA	15	few	CASSPQLQSTGELFF	TGTGCCAGCAGCCCACAGCTGCAAAGTACCGGGGAGCTGTTTTTT
TRBV29-1	TRBJ2-1	TRBD1	11	NA	CSAFDRAEQFF	TGCAGCGCCTTCGACAGGGCTGAGCAGTTCTTC
TRBV5-4	TRBJ1-2	TRBD1	15	NA	CASSLGEQGNYGYTF	TGTGCCAGCAGCTTGGGCGAACAGGGGAACTATGGCTACACCTTC
TRBV4-1	TRBJ2-2	TRBD1	19	NA	CASSPPADRVDLKGGELFF	TGCGCCAGCAGCCCACCCGCCGACAGGGTGGACCTAAAGGGAGGGGAGCTGTTTTTT
TRBV5-4	TRBJ2-2	TRBD2	17	NA	CASSLAGLAGVVGELFF	TGTGCCAGCAGCTTGGCCGGACTAGCGGGAGTGGTCGGGGAGCTGTTTTTT
TRBV7-7	TRBJ2-5	TRBD2	18	NA	CASSLGTSVEGPRATQYF	TGTGCTAGCAGCTTGGGGACTAGCGTTGAGGGGCCAAGGGCGACCCAGTACTTC
TRBV3-1/TRBV3-2	TRBJ1-1	NA	14	NA	CASSPGGGETEAFF	TGTGCCAGCAGCCCGGGCGGAGGGGAAACTGAAGCTTTCTTT
TRBV10-3	TRBJ2-6	NA	20	NA	CAISVGQGIAGQSGANVLTF	TGTGCCATCAGTGTAGGACAGGGGATAGCGGGACAGTCTGGGGCCAACGTCCTGACTTTC
TRBV7-6	TRBJ2-5	TRBD2	18	NA	CASSQAVLAGVGWETQYF	TGTGCCAGCAGCCAAGCTGTACTAGCGGGAGTAGGGTGGGAGACCCAGTACTTC
TRBV10-3	TRBJ2-7	TRBD1	13	NA	CALGQGLSYEQYF	TGTGCTTTAGGACAGGGACTTTCCTACGAGCAGTACTTC
TRBV19	TRBJ2-7	NA	13	few	CASSSDYLYEQYF	TGTGCCAGTAGCTCAGACTACCTCTACGAGCAGTACTTC
TRBV11-3	TRBJ2-7	TRBD2	15	NA	CASSLDSGNSYEQYF	TGTGCCAGCAGCTTAGATAGCGGGAACTCCTACGAGCAGTACTTC
TRBV24-1	TRBJ1-4	NA	15	NA	CATSDPAGANEKLFF	TGTGCCACCAGTGACCCCGCGGGGGCTAATGAAAAACTGTTTTTT
TRBV6-5	TRBJ2-5	NA	13	once	CASDTGRIETQYF	TGTGCCAGCGATACAGGGCGGATAGAGACCCAGTACTTC
TRBV6-5	TRBJ2-7	TRBD1	16	NA	CASSFVPGQGPYEQYF	TGTGCCAGCAGTTTTGTCCCGGGACAGGGACCATACGAGCAGTACTTC
TRBV24-1	TRBJ1-5	NA	14	NA	CATAARGSNQPQHF	TGTGCCACCGCGGCTAGAGGTAGCAATCAGCCCCAGCATTTT
TRBV20-1	TRBJ2-5	TRBD2	22	NA	CSASDGIGGRTGREGPGETQYF	TGCAGTGCTAGTGATGGTATCGGGGGACGAACTGGGCGGGAGGGCCCGGGCGAGACCCAGTACTTC
TRBV11-2	TRBJ2-7	NA	15	NA	CASSSPLGRVDEQYF	TGTGCCAGCAGCTCCCCCTTGGGCAGGGTAGACGAGCAGTACTTC
TRBV5-6	TRBJ1-5	TRBD1	15	NA	CASSLTGGSRQPQHF	TGTGCCAGCAGCTTGACAGGGGGATCGCGTCAGCCCCAGCATTTT
TRBV30	TRBJ2-5	TRBD1	15	NA	CAWSPGTGATETQYF	TGTGCCTGGAGTCCCGGGACAGGGGCCACAGAGACCCAGTACTTC
TRBV10-1	TRBJ1-6	NA	13	NA	CASSSQGRSPLHF	TGCGCCAGCAGTTCCCAGGGGCGGTCACCCCTCCACTTT